A single sample gave rise to the 22 T cell receptor beta chains below, sequenced in a study of Ad26.COV2.S vaccination and SARS-CoV-2 variants. TCRdb's copy holds only in-frame clones and misses some; the assay was immunoSEQ multiplex PCR. The sample has more than 250,000 clones; approximately 87% are singletons. Noted treatment: approximately 18 received Ad26.COV2.S at low or high dose, single or two shots; 5 received placebo; per-sample allocation not given. Vaccine and placebo recipients were sampled on day 63 after the first injection. This specimen consisted of peripheral blood, obtained in a trial of Ad26.COV2.S vaccine versus placebo. The receptors shown here come from a person between 18 and 65 years old who received the Ad26.COV2.S COVID-19 vaccine or a placebo.

This clone was observed a handful of times. The V and J genes are TRBV5-1 and TRBJ2-7; 12 nucleotides match TRBD1. V lost 4 bases and J lost 3; bases outside the gene matches: 8. The CDR3 contains 16 residues. Looked up from germline, CDR1 is SGHRS and CDR2 is YFSETQ. The CDR3 loop reads CASSLGGTGGIYEQYF. The CDR3 DNA is TGCGCCAGCAGCCTTGGGGGGACAGGGGGCATCTACGAGCAGTACTTC.

The gene calls are TRBV5-1 and TRBJ1-3, with D possibly being TRBD1 (5 bases). CDR3 length: 11 residues. Germline lookup yields CDR1 SGHRS and CDR2 YFSETQ. V lost 6 bases, J lost 8 bases, and 9 bases lay in between. CDR3 in DNA: TGCGCCAGCACGTTGGGGGACACCATATATTTT. This gives the protein CASTLGDTIYF.

A single count supports this clone. This rearrangement joins TRBV19 to TRBJ1-6, with D possibly TRBD1 on 6 matching bases. The CDR3 sequence is 17 residues long. Trimming took 4 bases from V and 0 from J, leaving 13 bases between them. The germline V gene has CDR1 LNHDA and CDR2 SQIVND (reference sequence). CDR3 region: CASSRTAQSSYNSPLHF. For the CDR3, the DNA is TGTGCCAGTAGTAGGACAGCCCAGAGCTCCTATAATTCACCCCTCCACTTT.

This chain connects TRBV27 to TRBJ2-7; unclear D gene. The CDR3 extends over 15 amino acids. The germline CDR1 and CDR2 sequences are MNHEY and SMNVEV (reference sequence). Trimming pared 3 bases from V and 5 bases from J, leaving 17 bases between. As DNA, the CDR3 is TGTGCCAGCAGTTTGCGCCCGGTAGGGTTTAACGAGCAGTACTTC. Protein: CASSLRPVGFNEQYF.

The chain links TRBV28 to TRBJ2-1; no firm D call. CDR3 size: 11 residues. Germline CDR1 is MDHEN and CDR2 is SYDVKM. The ends were cut back, 3 bases at V and 8 bases at J, with 5 bases in the middle. In DNA form, the CDR3 reads TGTGCCAGCAGTTTTCGGGATGAGCAGTTCTTC. This sequence encodes CASSFRDEQFF.

The V call is TRBV7-3, the J call TRBJ1-1; D may be TRBD1 (6 bases). This CDR3 is 12 amino acids long. Germline V gene sequence: CDR1 SGHTA, CDR2 FQGTGA. V lost 4 bases and J lost 7, with 10 bases in between. CDR3 sequence (DNA): TGTGCCAGCAGCTCCAGGACAGTTGAAGCTTTCTTT. This translates into CASSSRTVEAFF.

As DNA, the CDR3 is TGTGCCAGCAGCCCCAGCGCCCTAGGGGGCTACACCTTC. Translating gives CASSPSALGGYTF. The rearrangement links TRBV6-6 to TRBJ1-2, with D hard to call. V lost 6 bases, J lost 8 bases, and 16 bases lay in between. The germline gives CDR1 MNHNY, CDR2 SVGAGI (reference sequence). This CDR3 has 13 residues.

This chain connects TRBV6-5 to TRBJ2-5; no reliable D call. Germline V gene sequence: CDR1 MNHEY, CDR2 SVGAGI. CDR3 size: 13 residues. The germline V and J ends were trimmed by 6 bases and 6 bases, with 14 bases remaining between them. The CDR3 coding sequence is TGTGCCAGCAGATCCCGGGCCCCGCAGACCCAGTACTTC. Amino acids: CASRSRAPQTQYF.

This clone was observed a single time. This chain connects TRBV6-4 to TRBJ1-3, with D unclear. V was clipped by 9 bases and J by 1 base, with 10 bases between them. The CDR3 consists of 13 residues. CDR1 and CDR2 (germline): MRHNA, SNTAGT. The DNA for the CDR3 is TGTGCCAGTTTCTTAGGTTCTGGAAACACCATATATTTT. Amino acid sequence: CASFLGSGNTIYF.

V and J are TRBV6-2 or TRBV6-3 and TRBJ1-1; 7 positions match TRBD1. V was clipped by 0 bases and J by 5 bases; unmatched bases: 15. The CDR3 has 18 residues. Germline V gene lookup returns CDR1 MNHEY and CDR2 SVGEGT. This CDR3 reads CASSYSPDRVVGKTEAFF. CDR3 nucleotide sequence: TGTGCCAGCAGTTACTCGCCCGACAGGGTCGTGGGAAAAACTGAAGCTTTCTTT.

The genes are TRBV27 and TRBJ2-7, with D maybe TRBD1 (7 bases). Germline V gives CDR1 MNHEY, CDR2 SMNVEV (reference sequence). This CDR3 has 14 amino acids. V dropped 6 bases and J dropped 4 bases, with 16 bases sitting between them. The CDR3 is CASRSGGTLYEQYF. The CDR3 region has the DNA TGTGCCAGCAGGTCAGGGGGGACCCTTTACGAGCAGTACTTC.

V gene TRBV7-2 combines with J gene TRBJ2-7; the D is unclear. Germline CDR1 reads SGHTA; CDR2 reads FQGNSA. The V and J ends lost 6 bases and 0 bases respectively, with 12 bases between them. CDR3 size: 14 residues. The CDR3 loop reads CASRPGPSSYEQYF. Here the CDR3 DNA reads TGTGCCAGCAGACCTGGACCGTCCTCCTACGAGCAGTACTTC.

A few counts support this clone. The V call is TRBV3-1 (or the pseudogene TRBV3-2), the J call TRBJ1-3, with D possibly matching TRBD1 (5 bases). The germline V gene encodes CDR1 LGHDT and CDR2 YNNKEL (reference sequence). There are 14 residues in the CDR3. Trimming took off 3 bases at V and 2 bases at J, with 8 bases between the two ends. The CDR3 coding sequence is TGTGCCAGCAGCCACGGCAGGGCTGGAAACACCATATATTTT. Residues: CASSHGRAGNTIYF.

The chain couples TRBV6-1 to TRBJ2-2; perhaps D is TRBD1 or TRBD2 (5 bases each). This CDR3 region has 14 residues. The germline gives CDR1 MNHNS, CDR2 SASEGT. The V gene lost 1 base and the J gene lost 5 bases, with 8 bases spanning the gap. The CDR3 loop is CASSEGDQTGELFF. For the CDR3, the DNA is TGTGCCAGCAGTGAAGGGGACCAGACCGGGGAGCTGTTTTTT.

This chain links TRBV4-1 with TRBJ1-5; 10 nucleotides agree with TRBD1. The ends lost 4 bases at V and 0 bases at J; junction bases unmatched: 6. Germline V gene lookup returns CDR1 MGHRA and CDR2 YSYEKL. The CDR3 runs 17 residues. The CDR3 is CASSLRTGGYSNQPQHF. The CDR3, as DNA: TGCGCCAGCAGCCTTAGGACAGGGGGTTATAGCAATCAGCCCCAGCATTTT.

The V gene is TRBV3-1 (or the pseudogene TRBV3-2), the J gene TRBJ2-2; D is unclear. V was shortened by 4 bases and J by 2 bases, with 8 bases between the two germline ends. CDR3 length: 14 amino acids. CDR1 and CDR2 from the germline V gene are LGHDT and YNNKEL (reference sequence). As DNA, the CDR3 is TGTGCCAGCAGCCGCCTGGGTAACACCGGGGAGCTGTTTTTT. It specifies CASSRLGNTGELFF.

The chain couples TRBV11-2 to TRBJ2-1; D may match TRBD1 or TRBD2 (5 bases each). CDR1 and CDR2 from the germline V gene are SGHAT and FQNNGV. Trimming stripped 5 bases from V and 9 bases from J, with 17 bases between. The CDR3 sequence is 14 residues long. The chain's CDR3 is CASSQWDPKGEQFF. The CDR3, as DNA: TGTGCCAGCAGCCAGTGGGACCCAAAGGGTGAGCAGTTCTTC.

The chain is built from TRBV4-1 and TRBJ2-4; D is ambiguous. Germline V gene sequence: CDR1 MGHRA, CDR2 YSYEKL. Trimming took 0 bases from V and 0 from J, leaving 9 bases between them. The CDR3 consists of 16 residues. The CDR3 here is CASSQDDALAKNIQYF. The CDR3 bases are TGCGCCAGCAGCCAAGATGATGCGCTAGCCAAAAACATTCAGTACTTC.

This clone appeared a single time. The V call is TRBV4-2, the J call TRBJ1-2; TRBD1 matches 12 bases. The CDR3 covers 19 residues. CDR1 and CDR2 from the germline V gene are LGHNA and YNFKEQ. The V and J ends lost 3 bases and 2 bases, in that order; junction bases with no gene match: 13. The CDR3 reads CASSHPPGQGADWNYGYTF. CDR3 bases: TGTGCCAGCAGCCATCCCCCGGGACAGGGGGCCGACTGGAACTATGGCTACACCTTC.

The genes are TRBV29-1 and TRBJ2-1, with 11 bases fitting TRBD2. The J segment lost 7 bases and the V segment lost 1 base, leaving 3 bases of the junction unmatched. Germline values: CDR1 SQVTM, CDR2 ANQGSEA. This CDR3 has 14 residues. The CDR3 DNA follows: TGCAGCGTTGAAGGTCTAGCGGGAGGAAATGAGCAGTTCTTC. This encodes CSVEGLAGGNEQFF.

This clone was found a few times. The chain joins TRBV28 to TRBJ2-2, with a possible D match to TRBD2 (6 bases). CDR1 is MDHEN and CDR2 is SYDVKM in the germline V gene. Trimming left V 3 bases short and J 5 bases short, with 7 bases between. CDR3 length: 13 amino acids. Here the CDR3 DNA reads TGTGCCAGCAGTTTGGAGGGAACCGGGGAGCTGTTTTTT. This translates into CASSLEGTGELFF. Complete variable domain (other parts from reference TRBV28 and TRBJ2-2): DVKVTQSSRYLVKRTGEKVFLECVQDMDHENMFWYRQDPGLGLRLIYFSYDVKMKEKGDIPEGYSVSREKKERFSLILESASTNQTSMYLCASSLEGTGELFFGEGSRLTVL.

This clone has a handful of counts. This chain links TRBV30 with TRBJ1-2; D might be TRBD1 (5 bases). Germline-derived CDR1 and CDR2 are GTSNPN and SVGIG (reference sequence). CDR3 length: 13 residues. Trimming removed 4 bases at V and 3 bases at J, with 12 bases between. As DNA, the CDR3 is TGTGCCTGGACGTTCGGGGGGGACTATGGCTACACCTTC. It specifies CAWTFGGDYGYTF.